The TCR beta chain under discussion was sequenced for a study of T-cell memory formation after mild COVID-19. Study-wide findings and caveats: Several responding clones turned up in pre-infection memory, indicating that cross-reactive memory may have taken part. Balance between CD4 and CD8 was seen in clones contracting day 15 to 85, and a CD4+ lean was seen in later expanders. CD4+ contracting clones were found mainly in CM and EM, and CD8+ ones in EMRA.

MiXCR was run by TCRdb on the 5' RACE reads, yielding one entry per CDR3 protein. The data hold some 120,000 distinct CDR3 sequences, with over 15% observed a single time. The CDR3 covers 14 residues. Trimming left V 0 bases short and J 10 bases short, with 13 bases between. This clonotype was detected a few times. Its antigen is as yet unknown. The V call is TRBV23-1, the J call TRBJ2-1; D gene unclear. TRBV23-1 qualifies as an ORF whose function is uncertain. The sample was PBMCs or a T cell subset sorted from them (not recorded which). The sequence derives from a man aged 18 to 30 who had mild COVID-19 (a few samples of this study predate the infection). Cell type and time point are not known. CDR3 in DNA: TGCGCCAGCAGTCAATCGATACGAGGAACCGAGCAGTTCTTC. Its translation: CASSQSIRGTEQFF.